This TCR beta chain was retrieved from a study of radiotherapy plus CTLA-4 blockade in lung cancer. Looking at the study overall: Around a sixth of patients responded objectively, and approximately 33% achieved disease control.

Repertoires were generated with immunoSEQ multiplex PCR, while TCRdb's copy carries only in-frame clones and drops some. The sample has 50,000 or so clones, approximately 79% seen once; the top ten hold 3.2%. The CDR3 loop spans 17 amino acids. Per germline, CDR1 SGHTA and CDR2 FQGNSA. Trimming at V came to 5 bases and at J to 0 bases, leaving 8 bases not matched to a gene. The chain employs TRBV7-2 and TRBJ1-4, with TRBD1 identical over 8 bases. This sequence originates from a human donor with non-small cell lung cancer who had a partial response to radiotherapy plus ipilimumab. The sequences come from peripheral blood, collected from a patient treated with radiotherapy plus ipilimumab. CDR3 sequence (DNA): TGTGCCAGCAGCCAAGAACAGGGGGTGACAACTAATGAAAAACTGTTTTTT. Protein sequence: CASSQEQGVTTNEKLFF.